These 27 T cell receptor beta chains were sequenced from one sample in a study of blood T cell repertoires in COVID-19. Clones were sequenced by immunoSEQ multiplex PCR, and TCRdb holds only the in-frame ones, with some missing. The repertoire holds a few hundred thousand clones, with roughly 88% as singletons. The sequenced sample consisted of PBMCs or T cells enriched from blood (not recorded which). The origin of the receptors is a man aged 18 to 29 who had recovered from COVID-19.

This clone was picked up a small number of times. The chain carries TRBV28 and TRBJ1-2; the D is unclear. Per germline, CDR1 MDHEN and CDR2 SYDVKM. V was pared by 8 bases and J by 3 bases, with 13 bases between. The CDR3 is 13 residues long. The CDR3 DNA reads TGTGCCAGCCTCCGACCAGGATACTATGGCTACACCTTC. Encoded protein: CASLRPGYYGYTF.

This chain joins TRBV28 and TRBJ2-5; 10 positions match TRBD1. The junction had 17 bases not matched to a gene; V was cut back by 5 bases and J by 5 bases. The CDR3 runs to 18 residues. Germline V gives CDR1 MDHEN, CDR2 SYDVKM. The CDR3 loop is CASSRLTLRQGAAETQYF. DNA for the CDR3: TGTGCCAGCAGTCGTTTAACCCTTCGACAGGGGGCGGCGGAGACCCAGTACTTC.

This clone was picked up one time. V and J are TRBV29-1 and TRBJ2-1; 9 nucleotides match TRBD1. The V gene's germline CDR1 is SQVTM and CDR2 ANQGSEA. J lost 15 bases, V lost 3 bases, and 9 bases had no gene match. The CDR3 is 12 amino acids. CDR3 coding DNA: TGCAGCGTTGATAACAGGGGGCTGGCCATGTTCTTC. Its translation: CSVDNRGLAMFF.

This clone was picked up one time. The chain is built from TRBV4-1 and TRBJ1-2; D gene unclear. Trimming removed 5 bases from V and 0 bases from J, with 13 bases in between. The CDR3 extends over 15 amino acids. From germline, CDR1 is MGHRA and CDR2 YSYEKL. CDR3 bases: TGCGCCAGCAGCGTTAACAGTGGCACTAACTATGGCTACACCTTC. This sequence encodes CASSVNSGTNYGYTF.

This chain connects TRBV5-6 to TRBJ1-4; 8 nucleotides agree with TRBD1. The CDR3 is 15 residues long. V dropped 0 bases and J dropped 8; count of bases not matched to a gene: 6. Germline lookup yields CDR1 SGHDT and CDR2 YYEEEE. Written as DNA, the CDR3 is TGTGCCAGCAGCTTGGGGACAGGGAAAGAAGAAAAACTGTTTTTT. It translates to CASSLGTGKEEKLFF.

The chain uses TRBV3-1 (or the pseudogene TRBV3-2) and TRBJ1-2; D not certain. V was pared by 1 base and J by 4 bases, with 13 bases between. The CDR3 has 15 residues. In germline, CDR1 is LGHDT, CDR2 YNNKEL (reference sequence). The CDR3 DNA follows: TGTGCCAGCAGCCAAGCCCGAGGCAGCAGCTATGGCTACACCTTC. Its protein product is CASSQARGSSYGYTF.

V gene TRBV6-1 combines with J gene TRBJ2-3, with 13 bases aligning to TRBD2. Germline trimming cut 4 bases from V and 2 bases from J; bases unmatched to any gene: 9. The CDR3 contains 18 residues. Per germline, CDR1 MNHNS and CDR2 SASEGT. The CDR3 DNA sequence: TGTGCCAGCAGTGCCACACCGGGGACTAGCGGGGCCACAGATACGCAGTATTTT. It encodes CASSATPGTSGATDTQYF.

The chain employs TRBV19 and TRBJ1-3; maybe TRBD1 (5 bases). The V end was cut by 5 bases, the J end by 3 bases, with 8 bases between. The CDR3 runs 13 residues. CDR1 is LNHDA, CDR2 SQIVND, per germline (reference sequence). The CDR3 spells CASSQGLGNTIYF. CDR3 coding DNA: TGTGCCAGTAGTCAGGGACTTGGAAACACCATATATTTT.

The V and J genes are TRBV27 and TRBJ1-1; D is uncertain. V was trimmed by 3 bases and J by 0 bases, leaving 8 bases between them. The CDR3 is 14 residues long. Germline CDR1 is MNHEY and CDR2 is SMNVEV (reference sequence). CDR3 sequence: CASSFRSLNTEAFF. The CDR3 DNA follows: TGTGCCAGCAGTTTCCGGAGTTTGAACACTGAAGCTTTCTTT.

The V gene is TRBV27, the J gene TRBJ2-5, with D maybe TRBD1 (6 bases). Trimming took off 1 base at V and 3 bases at J, with 6 bases between the two ends. CDR1 and CDR2 from the germline V gene are MNHEY and SMNVEV (reference sequence). This CDR3 contains 13 residues. CDR3 protein: CASSLYREETQYF. The CDR3 DNA reads as TGTGCCAGCAGTTTATACAGGGAAGAGACCCAGTACTTC.

A word on this clone: One end of the junction fails to match germline, which may point to a read error. The chain is built from TRBV6-5 and TRBJ1-1; tentative D call: TRBD1 (6 bases). CDR3 length equals 12 residues. In germline, CDR1 is MNHEY, CDR2 SVGAGI. CDR3 sequence reads: CASSYGGGRAIF. CDR3 bases: TGTGCCAGCAGTTACGGGGGGGGCAGGGCTATATTT.

J is TRBJ1-4 and V is TRBV6-5; 10 bases fit TRBD1. The length of the CDR3 is 13 residues. The trim removed 11 bases at V and 5 bases at J, leaving 5 bases unmatched. Germline-derived CDR1 and CDR2 are MNHEY and SVGAGI. The CDR3 nucleotides read TGTGCCGTCCGACAGGGGGCCAATGAAAAACTGTTTTTT. Translated: CAVRQGANEKLFF.

This chain connects TRBV11-1 to TRBJ2-2; D gene unclear. Deletions cut 6 bases from V and 4 bases from J, with 6 bases between. CDR1 is SGHAT and CDR2 is FQDESV in the germline V gene (reference sequence). This CDR3 is built from 12 residues. The CDR3 spells CASSPGTGELFF. CDR3 sequence (DNA): TGTGCCAGCAGTCCGGGCACCGGGGAGCTGTTTTTT.

The gene calls are TRBV5-1 and TRBJ2-3; D is undetermined. Germline-derived CDR1 and CDR2 are SGHRS and YFSETQ. Trimming stripped 4 bases from V and 0 bases from J, with 9 bases between. This CDR3 has 14 amino acids. The CDR3 region is CASSPLISTDTQYF. The DNA for the CDR3 is TGCGCCAGCAGCCCACTTATTAGCACAGATACGCAGTATTTT.

The chain is built from TRBV3-1 (or the pseudogene TRBV3-2) and TRBJ2-2, with 7 nucleotides matching TRBD1. There are 15 residues in the CDR3. CDR1 is LGHDT, CDR2 YNNKEL, per germline (reference sequence). J lost 4 bases, V lost 6 bases, and 8 bases had no gene match. CDR3 in DNA: TGTGCCAGCAGGACAGGGACGCTTTCCACCGGGGAGCTGTTTTTT. It yields the protein CASRTGTLSTGELFF.

This sequence joins TRBV13 and TRBJ2-1; 11 nucleotides line up with TRBD1. The CDR3 extends over 20 amino acids. Unmatched junction bases numbered 20, after V lost 5 bases and J lost 5 bases. Germline V CDR1 and CDR2: PRHDT, FYEKMQ (reference sequence). CDR3 sequence reads: CASSQEIKTGTGGIHNEQFF. CDR3 nucleotides: TGTGCCAGCAGCCAAGAGATAAAGACCGGGACAGGGGGTATTCACAATGAGCAGTTCTTC.

J is TRBJ2-6 and V is TRBV29-1, with D perhaps TRBD2 (5 bases). V was clipped by 4 bases and J by 0 bases, with 10 bases between them. CDR3 length equals 15 residues. Germline V gives CDR1 SQVTM, CDR2 ANQGSEA. The CDR3 region has the DNA TGCAGCGTTGGTCTGGGGAGCTCTGGGGCCAACGTCCTGACTTTC. Protein sequence: CSVGLGSSGANVLTF.

The gene calls are TRBV28 and TRBJ2-7, with TRBD2 matching 9 bases. The CDR3 runs 16 residues. Germline V lookup: CDR1 MDHEN, CDR2 SYDVKM. Trimming cost V 5 bases and J 2 bases; bases outside gene matches: 10. The CDR3 sequence: CASSPAVSGGTYEQYF. CDR3 in DNA: TGTGCCAGCAGTCCGGCGGTTAGCGGGGGTACCTACGAGCAGTACTTC.

This clone was seen only a few times. This sequence joins TRBV12-1 and TRBJ2-1; the table gives TRBD2 as D, unverified against the DNA. TRBV12-1 has pseudogene status. There are 15 residues in the CDR3. This CDR3 is CASSWGLAGYNEQFF. The CDR3 DNA follows: TGTGCCAGCAGCTGGGGTCTAGCGGGCTACAATGAGCAGTTCTTC.

V and J are TRBV2 and TRBJ2-7, with a possible D match to TRBD1 (6 bases). The CDR3 has 15 residues. CDR1 is SNHLY and CDR2 is FYNNEI in the germline V gene. V lost 6 bases and J lost 0, with 15 bases in between. CDR3 nucleotides: TGTGCCAGCAGCCAAAACAGGGAATTCTCCTACGAGCAGTACTTC. The encoded protein is CASSQNREFSYEQYF.

The chain employs TRBV6-1 and TRBJ2-6, with TRBD1 matching over 8 bases. CDR1 and CDR2 (germline): MNHNS, SASEGT. This CDR3 has 17 residues. Trimming took 4 bases from V and 2 from J; bases not matched to a gene: 7. The CDR3 here is CASSAQGVLTGANVLTF. As DNA, the CDR3 is TGTGCCAGCAGTGCACAGGGGGTACTGACTGGGGCCAACGTCCTGACTTTC.

The rearrangement links TRBV19 to TRBJ1-1; 8 bases agree with TRBD1. V lost 3 bases, J lost 3 bases, and 6 bases stayed unmatched. The length of the CDR3 is 15 residues. Germline V lookup: CDR1 LNHDA, CDR2 SQIVND (reference sequence). The CDR3 coding sequence is TGTGCCAGTAGTATTAACACAGGGGGAGACACTGAAGCTTTCTTT. Protein sequence: CASSINTGGDTEAFF.

The rearrangement joins TRBV30 to TRBJ1-5; D is possibly TRBD1 (6 bases). V was shortened by 5 bases and J by 7 bases, with 15 bases between the two germline ends. The CDR3 consists of 13 residues. CDR1 is GTSNPN, CDR2 SVGIG, per germline (reference sequence). CDR3 residues: CAWGRGGRQPQHF. The CDR3 DNA reads TGTGCCTGGGGTCGAGGGGGAAGGCAGCCCCAGCATTTT.

The rearrangement joins TRBV28 to TRBJ1-5, with a weak D call TRBD1 (6 bases). From germline, CDR1 is MDHEN and CDR2 SYDVKM. CDR3 length equals 16 residues. With 6 bases removed from V and 4 bases from J, the gap between germline ends came to 19 bases. CDR3 nucleotides: TGTGCCAGCAGCCCTACGGACAGCCAAAGAAATCAGCCCCAGCATTTT. This translates into CASSPTDSQRNQPQHF.

The genes are TRBV3-1 (or the pseudogene TRBV3-2) and TRBJ2-3; a possible D gene is TRBD1 (5 bases). Germline values: CDR1 LGHDT, CDR2 YNNKEL (reference sequence). The CDR3 is made up of 15 amino acids. V was trimmed by 5 bases and J by 0 bases, leaving 12 bases between them. As DNA, the CDR3 is TGTGCCAGCAGCTATCGACAGCCTAGCACAGATACGCAGTATTTT. It is translated as CASSYRQPSTDTQYF.

The gene calls are TRBV9 and TRBJ1-6, with D possibly TRBD1 on 5 matching bases. In germline, CDR1 is SGDLS, CDR2 YYNGEE. This CDR3 region has 16 residues. V lost 0 bases, J lost 4 bases, and 11 bases lay in between. The CDR3 sequence is CASSVGGGEYNSPLHF. The CDR3 DNA is TGTGCCAGCAGCGTAGGGGGAGGGGAGTATAATTCACCCCTCCACTTT.

This chain links TRBV5-6 with TRBJ2-6, with a possible D match to TRBD2 (5 bases). CDR1 and CDR2 from the germline V gene are SGHDT and YYEEEE. The V and J ends lost 3 bases and 0 bases respectively, with 16 bases between them. This CDR3 is 18 amino acids long. DNA of the CDR3: TGTGCCAGCAGCTCCCTTCCGGGATCTAACTCTGGGGCCAACGTCCTGACTTTC. This codes for CASSSLPGSNSGANVLTF.